These 30 T cell receptor beta chains were sequenced from one sample in a study of blood T cell repertoires in COVID-19. Using immunoSEQ multiplex PCR, the repertoire was profiled, and TCRdb retains in-frame clones only, with some absent. The sample includes tens of thousands of clones, roughly four fifths of them seen just once. Sequences were obtained from peripheral blood. These receptors all stem from a man in his fifties or sixties with active COVID-19.

The chain combines TRBV4-2 with TRBJ1-2; maybe TRBD1 (5 bases). With 5 bases removed from V and 3 bases from J, the gap between germline ends came to 22 bases. Germline CDR1 LGHNA, CDR2 YNFKEQ. This CDR3 spans 17 amino acids. The CDR3 spells CASSYTGTRAMDYGYTF. In nucleotides, the CDR3 is TGTGCCAGCAGCTACACAGGAACCCGGGCGATGGACTATGGCTACACCTTC.

The chain couples TRBV3-1 (or the pseudogene TRBV3-2) to TRBJ2-5, with a tentative D call TRBD2 (6 bases). Germline CDR1 reads LGHDT; CDR2 reads YNNKEL (reference sequence). CDR3 length equals 15 residues. With 4 bases removed from V and 5 bases from J, the gap between germline ends came to 17 bases. The CDR3 DNA reads TGTGCCAGCAGCCCCGGGTCCATCGCGGGGGAGACCCAGTACTTC. Translating gives CASSPGSIAGETQYF.

This chain connects TRBV7-9 to TRBJ1-4; 12 positions agree with TRBD1. V lost 5 bases and J lost 7; bases outside the gene matches: 8. Germline CDR1 SEHNR, CDR2 FQNEAQ (reference sequence). The CDR3 covers 16 residues. Here the CDR3 reads CASSPPGTGGVEKLFF. Written as DNA, the CDR3 is TGTGCCAGCAGCCCCCCTGGGACAGGGGGCGTTGAAAAACTGTTTTTT.

J is TRBJ2-2 and V is TRBV5-1, with 7 bases identical to TRBD1. This CDR3 contains 17 residues. J gave up 5 bases and V 3 bases, and 13 bases lay outside the gene matches. The V gene's germline CDR1 is SGHRS and CDR2 YFSETQ. The CDR3 nucleotides read TGCGCCAGCAGCTCGGGACAGTCGGTTTGGGGAACCGGGGAGCTGTTTTTT. Encoded protein: CASSSGQSVWGTGELFF. Complete variable domain (other parts from reference TRBV5-1 and TRBJ2-2): KAGVTQTPRYLIKTRGQQVTLSCSPISGHRSVSWYQQTPGQGLQFLFEYFSETQRNKGNFPGRFSGRQFSNSRSEMNVSTLELGDSALYLCASSSGQSVWGTGELFFGEGSRLTVL.

The chain links TRBV12-5 to TRBJ1-2; 7 nucleotides agree with TRBD1. V was clipped by 4 bases and J by 6 bases; unmatched bases: 8. CDR1 is LGHNT, CDR2 FRNRAP, per germline. The CDR3 spans 14 residues. Written as DNA, the CDR3 is TGTGCTAGTGGTTCCGAGACAGGGCGGGATGGCTACACCTTC. Amino acids: CASGSETGRDGYTF.

The chain has TRBV18 and TRBJ2-7; 8 nucleotides match TRBD1. CDR3 size: 16 residues. CDR1 is KGHSH and CDR2 is LQKENI in the germline V gene. With V trimmed by 2 bases and J by 0 bases, 6 bases remained unmatched. The DNA of the CDR3 is TGTGCCAGCTCACCAACTTCCGGGACAGGCTCCTACGAGCAGTACTTC. Translation gives CASSPTSGTGSYEQYF.

This clone was picked up a small number of times. V is TRBV4-3 and J is TRBJ2-1; D might be TRBD1 (5 bases). With 0 bases removed from V and 4 bases from J, the gap between germline ends came to 16 bases. The germline V gene encodes CDR1 LGHNA and CDR2 YSLEER. The CDR3 covers 17 residues. The CDR3 loop reads CASSQDSQGIWYNEQFF. CDR3 in DNA: TGCGCCAGCAGCCAAGATTCCCAGGGCATTTGGTACAATGAGCAGTTCTTC.

The chain links TRBV14 to TRBJ2-2, with 8 nucleotides matching TRBD2. Germline CDR1 and CDR2: SGHDN and FVKESK. The CDR3 extends over 17 amino acids. V lost 2 bases and J lost 1; bases outside the gene matches: 6. CDR3: CASSQPLTSGNTGELFF. DNA for the CDR3: TGTGCCAGCAGCCAACCTTTAACTAGCGGGAACACCGGGGAGCTGTTTTTT.

The chain carries TRBV2 and TRBJ2-7, with a possible D match to TRBD2 (7 bases). Per germline, CDR1 SNHLY and CDR2 FYNNEI. The V gene lost 5 bases and the J gene lost 6 bases, with 20 bases spanning the gap. The CDR3 runs to 15 residues. CDR3 residues: CASSFAGAPLSEQYF. CDR3 sequence (DNA): TGTGCCAGCAGTTTCGCGGGGGCCCCCCTGAGCGAGCAGTACTTC.

The chain carries TRBV5-1 and TRBJ2-7, with D perhaps TRBD1 (5 bases). Trimming cost V 1 base and J 5 bases, with 13 bases left between them. The length of the CDR3 is 14 residues. The germline CDR1 and CDR2 sequences are SGHRS and YFSETQ. The CDR3 DNA is TGCGCCAGCAGCTTGAGACAGCAGTGGGACGAGCAGTACTTC. Protein: CASSLRQQWDEQYF.

This clone was observed at least ten times. This chain links TRBV19 with TRBJ2-7; 7 bases are a match to TRBD2. The V gene end was trimmed by 10 bases and the J gene end by 0 bases; junction bases not matched to a gene: 12. CDR3 length: 15 residues. The germline gives CDR1 LNHDA, CDR2 SQIVND (reference sequence). This CDR3 is CATSEVAGSSYEQYF. CDR3 DNA: TGTGCCACCTCCGAGGTAGCGGGTAGCTCCTACGAGCAGTACTTC.

The V call is TRBV5-1, the J call TRBJ1-1; 8 bases line up with TRBD1. Germline V gene data show CDR1 as SGHRS and CDR2 as YFSETQ. V was pared by 0 bases and J by 5 bases, with 6 bases of the junction left unmatched. This CDR3 is 15 amino acids long. As DNA, the CDR3 is TGCGCCAGCAGCTTGGCAGGGGGCGGGGGAACTGAAGCTTTCTTT. Amino acids: CASSLAGGGGTEAFF.

This clone was seen only a few times. This rearrangement joins TRBV28 to TRBJ1-6; possibly TRBD1 for D (5 bases). CDR1 MDHEN and CDR2 SYDVKM come from the germline V gene. This CDR3 comprises 15 residues. V lost 7 bases and J 6 bases, leaving 16 bases between the germline ends. The CDR3 reads CASTSPSGLNSPLHF. CDR3 coding DNA: TGTGCCAGCACTTCACCCTCGGGACTTAATTCACCCCTCCACTTT.

The gene calls are TRBV3-1 (or the pseudogene TRBV3-2) and TRBJ2-1; the match to TRBD2 covers 10 bases. CDR3 length: 16 amino acids. V shed 4 bases, J shed 4 bases, and the junction held 7 bases outside the gene matches. CDR1 LGHDT and CDR2 YNNKEL come from the germline V gene (reference sequence). The CDR3 loop is CASSLLAGGQYNEQFF. The DNA for the CDR3 is TGTGCCAGCAGCCTATTAGCGGGGGGACAGTACAATGAGCAGTTCTTC.

The rearrangement joins TRBV19 to TRBJ1-2; D possibly corresponds to TRBD1 (6 bases). V gave up 1 base and J gave up 7 bases, with 19 bases separating them. Germline CDR1 LNHDA, CDR2 SQIVND (reference sequence). The CDR3 spans 16 residues. The CDR3 region is CASSIGTSAGARGYTF. The CDR3 nucleotides read TGTGCCAGTAGTATAGGTACTTCGGCGGGGGCGCGTGGCTACACCTTC.

The V call is TRBV7-9, the J call TRBJ2-7, with TRBD1 matching over 7 bases. The V segment lost 5 bases and the J segment 5 bases; nucleotides outside the gene matches: 9. The CDR3 runs to 14 residues. Germline V lookup: CDR1 SEHNR, CDR2 FQNEAQ (reference sequence). CDR3 DNA: TGTGCCAGCAGCCAAGGGGGCGGTAGGGACGAGCAGTACTTC. It specifies CASSQGGGRDEQYF. The variable domain in full, with the rest retrieved from reference TRBV7-9 and TRBJ2-7, is DTGVSQNPRHKITKRGQNVTFRCDPISEHNRLYWYRQTLGQGPEFLTYFQNEAQLEKSRLLSDRFSAERPKGSFSTLEIQRTEQGDSAMYLCASSQGGGRDEQYFGPGTRLTVT.

The CDR3 DNA is TGTGCCAGTTCGAAGGGAGCGAGCAATCAGCCCCAGCATTTT. Translation: CASSKGASNQPQHF. The V gene is TRBV19, the J gene TRBJ1-5, with D hard to call. The CDR3 consists of 14 residues. With 8 bases removed from V and 1 base from J, the gap between germline ends came to 12 bases. Per the germline V gene, CDR1 is LNHDA and CDR2 is SQIVND (reference sequence).

The rearrangement joins TRBV5-1 to TRBJ1-1; perhaps TRBD1 as D (5 bases). The CDR3 sequence is 17 residues long. In germline, CDR1 is SGHRS, CDR2 YFSETQ. Trimming pared 4 bases from V and 0 bases from J, leaving 19 bases between. This chain's CDR3 is CASSPGWGDGVNTEAFF. CDR3 DNA sequence: TGCGCCAGCAGCCCGGGCTGGGGCGATGGGGTGAACACTGAAGCTTTCTTT.

The rearrangement uses TRBV24-1 and TRBJ2-2; 7 bases are shared with TRBD1. Per germline, CDR1 KGHDR and CDR2 SFDVKD. V shed 11 bases and J 1 base; nucleotides not matched to a gene: 3. The CDR3 totals 13 residues. CDR3 sequence: CAIRDRNTGELFF. The CDR3 DNA is TGTGCCATCCGGGACAGGAACACCGGGGAGCTGTTTTTT.

V and J are TRBV4-1 and TRBJ2-1; 10 bases fit TRBD2. From germline, CDR1 is MGHRA and CDR2 YSYEKL. The CDR3 has 15 amino acids. Trimming removed 4 bases from V and 4 bases from J; junction bases left unmatched: 4. In DNA form, the CDR3 reads TGCGCCAGCAGCCTCGGACTAGCGGAATACAATGAGCAGTTCTTC. It yields the protein CASSLGLAEYNEQFF.

This clone was observed a handful of times. J is TRBJ2-7 and V is TRBV4-1; D is possibly TRBD2 (5 bases). Trimming left V 2 bases short and J 3 bases short, with 11 bases between. This CDR3 spans 14 amino acids. CDR1 is MGHRA and CDR2 is YSYEKL in the germline V gene. The CDR3, as DNA: TGCGCCAGCAGCCAAACTAGTATAGGCTACGAGCAGTACTTC. It is translated as CASSQTSIGYEQYF.

The chain has TRBV19 and TRBJ2-1, with a possible D match to TRBD2 (5 bases). This CDR3 region has 15 residues. CDR1 and CDR2 from the germline V gene are LNHDA and SQIVND (reference sequence). The V end lost 1 base, the J end lost 0 bases, and 7 bases lay between the germline ends. As DNA, the CDR3 is TGTGCCAGTAGTATAGTTGCGGGCTCCTACAATGAGCAGTTCTTC. It codes for CASSIVAGSYNEQFF.

This chain uses TRBV6-5 with TRBJ1-5; TRBD1 matches 8 bases. CDR1 and CDR2 (germline): MNHEY, SVGAGI. The CDR3 has 15 residues. Unmatched junction bases numbered 8, after V lost 6 bases and J lost 4 bases. DNA of the CDR3: TGTGCCAGCAGCCCCAGGGGGCGCGGAAATCAGCCCCAGCATTTT. It yields the protein CASSPRGRGNQPQHF.

The chain links TRBV29-1 to TRBJ2-3; 12 bases are shared with TRBD2. Unmatched junction bases numbered 9, after V lost 7 bases and J lost 7 bases. Per the germline V gene, CDR1 is SQVTM and CDR2 is ANQGSEA. The CDR3 totals 14 residues. CDR3 loop: CSADLAGGPNTQYF. The CDR3, as DNA: TGCAGCGCAGATCTAGCGGGGGGGCCGAATACGCAGTATTTT.

This clone was recorded only once. V is TRBV7-2 and J is TRBJ2-5; TRBD2 aligns across 8 bases. This CDR3 contains 13 residues. Germline V CDR1 and CDR2: SGHTA, FQGNSA. With 3 bases clipped from V and 5 bases from J, the junction kept 2 bases outside the gene matches. The DNA for the CDR3 is TGTGCCAGCAGCTTTGGACTAGCTGAGACCCAGTACTTC. As protein: CASSFGLAETQYF.

The chain employs TRBV6-1 and TRBJ1-1; a possible D gene is TRBD1 (5 bases). The germline V gene encodes CDR1 MNHNS and CDR2 SASEGT. The CDR3 has 15 amino acids. V was clipped by 2 bases and J by 7 bases, with 17 bases between them. CDR3 DNA: TGTGCCAGCAGTGAATTCCAAGGGGCTCTCAATGAAGCTTTCTTT. Encoded protein: CASSEFQGALNEAFF.

J is TRBJ1-1 and V is TRBV6-5; a weak D match, TRBD1 (5 bases). CDR3 length: 15 residues. From germline, CDR1 is MNHEY and CDR2 SVGAGI. V lost 0 bases and J 0 bases, leaving 8 bases between the germline ends. The CDR3 reads CASSYSGGLNTEAFF. The CDR3 bases are TGTGCCAGCAGTTACTCGGGGGGTCTGAACACTGAAGCTTTCTTT.

The chain is built from TRBV28 and TRBJ2-7, with 9 nucleotides matching TRBD1. The length of the CDR3 is 15 residues. With V trimmed by 6 bases and J by 7 bases, 13 bases remained unmatched. Germline assignment: CDR1 MDHEN and CDR2 SYDVKM. The CDR3 loop reads CASRYLRDRVREQYF. CDR3 bases: TGTGCCAGCAGATACCTCCGGGACAGGGTTAGAGAGCAGTACTTC.

This clone showed up just once. J is TRBJ1-5 and V is TRBV23-1; no definite D call. TRBV23-1 is labeled an ORF, and its function is uncertain. Trimming shortened V by 4 bases and J by 2 bases, and 18 bases separated the two germline ends. This CDR3 contains 17 residues. CDR3 sequence: CASSPLEGDGGNQPQHF. The CDR3 coding sequence is TGCGCCAGCAGTCCCCTGGAGGGAGATGGGGGCAATCAGCCCCAGCATTTT.

The V call is TRBV4-2, the J call TRBJ2-5; 7 nucleotides line up with TRBD2. This CDR3 has 15 residues. CDR1 is LGHNA, CDR2 YNFKEQ, per germline. J lost 4 bases, V lost 0 bases, and 5 bases had no gene match. The CDR3 region is CASSQEAGAGETQYF. In DNA form, the CDR3 reads TGTGCCAGCAGCCAAGAGGCGGGAGCAGGAGAGACCCAGTACTTC.